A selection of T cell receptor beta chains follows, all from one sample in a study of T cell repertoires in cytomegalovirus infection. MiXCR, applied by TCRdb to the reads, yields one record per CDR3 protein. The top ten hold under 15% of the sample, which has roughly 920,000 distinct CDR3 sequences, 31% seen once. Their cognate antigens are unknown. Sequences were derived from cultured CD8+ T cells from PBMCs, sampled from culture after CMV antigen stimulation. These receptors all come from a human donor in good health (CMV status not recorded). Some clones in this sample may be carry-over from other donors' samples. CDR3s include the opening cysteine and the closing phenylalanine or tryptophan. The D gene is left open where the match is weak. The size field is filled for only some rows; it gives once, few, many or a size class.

CDR3aa: CAIRTGTANSSYNEQFF
CDR3nt: TGTGCCATCAGAACCGGGACAGCGAACAGCTCCTACAATGAGCAGTTCTTC
v_gene: TRBV10-3
j_gene: TRBJ2-1
abundance: -
d_gene: TRBD1

CDR3aa: CATSDLPCGRGKNTIYF
CDR3nt: TGTGCCACCAGTGATTTGCCTTGCGGGAGAGGAAAAAACACCATATATTTT
v_gene: TRBV24-1
j_gene: TRBJ1-3
abundance: -
d_gene: -

CDR3aa: CASSYSPNRGHEQYF
CDR3nt: TGTGCCAGCAGTTACTCCCCCAACAGGGGCCACGAGCAGTACTTC
v_gene: TRBV6-5
j_gene: TRBJ2-7
abundance: -
d_gene: TRBD1

CDR3aa: CASPTGPLDTQYF
CDR3nt: TGTGCCAGCCCTACAGGACCACTCGATACGCAGTATTTT
v_gene: TRBV12-3/TRBV12-4
j_gene: TRBJ2-3
abundance: -
d_gene: -

CDR3aa: CATSDQTRLASSEQFF
CDR3nt: TGTGCCACCAGTGACCAGACTAGACTGGCTTCGAGTGAGCAGTTCTTC
v_gene: TRBV24-1
j_gene: TRBJ2-1
abundance: -
d_gene: -

CDR3aa: CASSLGSGGAFNEQFF
CDR3nt: TGTGCCAGCAGCTTAGGATCCGGCGGGGCCTTTAATGAGCAGTTCTTC
v_gene: TRBV7-9
j_gene: TRBJ2-1
abundance: -
d_gene: -

CDR3aa: CSVDIRGAGEKLFF
CDR3nt: TGCAGCGTTGATATAAGGGGCGCAGGTGAAAAACTGTTTTTT
v_gene: TRBV29-1
j_gene: TRBJ1-4
abundance: few
d_gene: -

CDR3aa: CSARLDKLGQPQHF
CDR3nt: TGCAGTGCTAGACTCGACAAATTGGGTCAGCCCCAGCATTTT
v_gene: TRBV20-1
j_gene: TRBJ1-5
abundance: -
d_gene: -

CDR3aa: CASSFQTSRGELFF
CDR3nt: TGTGCCAGCAGCTTCCAGACTAGCCGCGGGGAGCTGTTTTTT
v_gene: TRBV7-9
j_gene: TRBJ2-2
abundance: many
d_gene: TRBD2

CDR3aa: CASSLDGSSGNTIYF
CDR3nt: TGTGCCAGCAGCTTGGACGGTTCCTCTGGAAACACCATATATTTT
v_gene: TRBV12-3/TRBV12-4
j_gene: TRBJ1-3
abundance: many
d_gene: -

CDR3aa: CSARSGLAYEQFF
CDR3nt: TGCAGTGCTAGATCGGGACTAGCTTATGAGCAGTTCTTC
v_gene: TRBV20-1
j_gene: TRBJ2-1
abundance: -
d_gene: TRBD2

CDR3aa: CASSLNRNSNQPQHF
CDR3nt: TGTGCCAGCAGCTTAAACAGGAACAGCAATCAGCCCCAGCATTTT
v_gene: TRBV7-2
j_gene: TRBJ1-5
abundance: many
d_gene: -

CDR3aa: CASSFADSKETQYF
CDR3nt: TGTGCCAGCAGCTTCGCGGACAGCAAAGAGACCCAGTACTTC
v_gene: TRBV7-3
j_gene: TRBJ2-5
abundance: -
d_gene: -

CDR3aa: CASSPRGTKNIQYF
CDR3nt: TGTGCCAGTAGTCCTCGAGGTACCAAAAACATTCAGTACTTC
v_gene: TRBV19
j_gene: TRBJ2-4
abundance: -
d_gene: -

CDR3aa: CASGLLSRRYF
CDR3nt: TGTGCTAGTGGTTTGTTGTCTAGACGGTACTTC
v_gene: TRBV12-5
j_gene: TRBJ2-7
abundance: -
d_gene: -

CDR3aa: CASSLAPRPDNEQFF
CDR3nt: TGTGCCAGCAGCTTAGCCCCCCGACCCGACAATGAGCAGTTCTTC
v_gene: TRBV7-9
j_gene: TRBJ2-1
abundance: -
d_gene: -

CDR3aa: CASSEEGLADTQYF
CDR3nt: TGTGCCAGCAGTGAAGAAGGGTTGGCAGATACGCAGTATTTT
v_gene: TRBV6-1
j_gene: TRBJ2-3
abundance: -
d_gene: -

CDR3aa: CASSPAMNTQYF
CDR3nt: TGTGCCAGCAGCCCTGCAATGAATACGCAGTATTTT
v_gene: TRBV9
j_gene: TRBJ2-3
abundance: -
d_gene: -

CDR3aa: CASSLTYDRETQYF
CDR3nt: TGTGCCAGCAGCTTAACTTACGACAGGGAGACCCAGTACTTC
v_gene: TRBV7-9
j_gene: TRBJ2-5
abundance: few
d_gene: -

CDR3aa: CASSSYGLATETQYF
CDR3nt: TGTGCCAGCAGCTCCTACGGACTGGCGACAGAGACCCAGTACTTC
v_gene: TRBV7-6
j_gene: TRBJ2-5
abundance: many
d_gene: -

CDR3aa: CASSYSGGTSYNEQFF
CDR3nt: TGTGCCAGCAGTTACTCGGGGGGGACCTCCTACAATGAGCAGTTCTTC
v_gene: TRBV6-5
j_gene: TRBJ2-1
abundance: few
d_gene: TRBD2

CDR3aa: CAITRTGPPSYEQYF
CDR3nt: TGTGCCATCACAAGAACAGGGCCTCCCTCCTACGAGCAGTACTTC
v_gene: TRBV10-3
j_gene: TRBJ2-7
abundance: -
d_gene: -

CDR3aa: CASSYLAGLGNEQFF
CDR3nt: TGTGCCAGCAGCTATCTAGCGGGGCTTGGCAATGAGCAGTTCTTC
v_gene: TRBV7-3
j_gene: TRBJ2-1
abundance: -
d_gene: TRBD2

CDR3aa: CASRKATEAFF
CDR3nt: TGTGCCAGCAGGAAAGCCACTGAAGCTTTCTTT
v_gene: TRBV12-3/TRBV12-4
j_gene: TRBJ1-1
abundance: -
d_gene: -

CDR3aa: CASSPEAGNGELFF
CDR3nt: TGCGCCAGCAGCCCCGAGGCGGGAAACGGGGAGCTGTTTTTT
v_gene: TRBV5-1
j_gene: TRBJ2-2
abundance: few
d_gene: -

CDR3aa: CASRSATSGPYNEQFF
CDR3nt: TGTGCCAGCAGATCAGCGACTAGCGGACCATACAATGAGCAGTTCTTC
v_gene: TRBV7-9
j_gene: TRBJ2-1
abundance: many
d_gene: TRBD2

CDR3aa: CASSSNRGMSSYNEQFF
CDR3nt: TGTGCCAGCAGCTCAAACAGGGGTATGAGCTCCTACAATGAGCAGTTCTTC
v_gene: TRBV11-1
j_gene: TRBJ2-1
abundance: -
d_gene: TRBD1

CDR3aa: CASTTTPDYSNQPQHF
CDR3nt: TGTGCCAGCACCACGACCCCGGACTATAGCAATCAGCCCCAGCATTTT
v_gene: TRBV12-3/TRBV12-4
j_gene: TRBJ1-5
abundance: -
d_gene: -

CDR3aa: CASSPLRRDPYAF
CDR3nt: TGTGCCAGCAGTCCCCTCCGCCGGGACCCCTATGCCTTC
v_gene: TRBV2
j_gene: TRBJ1-2
abundance: few
d_gene: -

CDR3aa: CASTFGWDALEQFF
CDR3nt: TGTGCCAGCACTTTTGGTTGGGACGCGCTTGAGCAGTTCTTC
v_gene: TRBV12-3/TRBV12-4
j_gene: TRBJ2-1
abundance: -
d_gene: -

CDR3aa: CASTREKLRDEQYF
CDR3nt: TGTGCCAGCACCCGAGAAAAACTTCGGGACGAGCAGTACTTC
v_gene: TRBV12-3/TRBV12-4
j_gene: TRBJ2-7
abundance: -
d_gene: -

CDR3aa: CASRSRGQPQHF
CDR3nt: TGTGCCAGCAGATCAAGGGGTCAGCCCCAGCATTTT
v_gene: TRBV6-6
j_gene: TRBJ1-5
abundance: few
d_gene: -

CDR3aa: CASSQGQGHEQYF
CDR3nt: TGCGCCAGCAGCCAGGGACAGGGCCACGAGCAGTACTTC
v_gene: TRBV4-1
j_gene: TRBJ2-7
abundance: few
d_gene: TRBD1

CDR3aa: CASSPAKGGARRDTQYF
CDR3nt: TGTGCCAGCAGTCCGGCGAAGGGGGGGGCAAGACGAGATACGCAGTATTTT
v_gene: TRBV12-3/TRBV12-4
j_gene: TRBJ2-3
abundance: many
d_gene: -

CDR3aa: CASSSLAGGPYGNEQFF
CDR3nt: TGTGCCAGCAGTTCACTAGCGGGGGGGCCGTACGGGAATGAGCAGTTCTTC
v_gene: TRBV6-6
j_gene: TRBJ2-1
abundance: -
d_gene: TRBD2

CDR3aa: CASSPPASYEQYF
CDR3nt: TGTGCCAGCAGCCCCCCAGCCTCCTACGAGCAGTACTTC
v_gene: TRBV7-4
j_gene: TRBJ2-7
abundance: few
d_gene: -

CDR3aa: CASRRGRLRTGNQPQHF
CDR3nt: TGCGCCAGCAGGAGGGGGCGACTGAGGACGGGGAATCAGCCCCAGCATTTT
v_gene: TRBV10-1
j_gene: TRBJ1-5
abundance: -
d_gene: TRBD1

CDR3aa: CATSDRNQPQHF
CDR3nt: TGTGCCACCAGCGACCGCAATCAGCCCCAGCATTTT
v_gene: TRBV15
j_gene: TRBJ1-5
abundance: -
d_gene: -

CDR3aa: CASSHRYGTEAFF
CDR3nt: TGTGCCAGCAGCCACAGGTATGGCACTGAAGCTTTCTTT
v_gene: TRBV5-4
j_gene: TRBJ1-1
abundance: -
d_gene: -

CDR3aa: CASSLDAGLNAGNTIYF
CDR3nt: TGTGCCAGCAGTCTGGACGCGGGCCTAAATGCTGGAAACACCATATATTTT
v_gene: TRBV12-3/TRBV12-4
j_gene: TRBJ1-3
abundance: many
d_gene: -

CDR3aa: CASSLSMGAVYNEQFF
CDR3nt: TGTGCCAGCAGTTTATCTATGGGGGCCGTCTACAATGAGCAGTTCTTC
v_gene: TRBV12-3/TRBV12-4
j_gene: TRBJ2-1
abundance: few
d_gene: -

CDR3aa: CASSVTDNEQFF
CDR3nt: TGTGCCAGCAGCGTGACAGACAATGAGCAGTTCTTC
v_gene: TRBV5-6
j_gene: TRBJ2-1
abundance: -
d_gene: -

CDR3aa: CASSLVGLLNTGELFF
CDR3nt: TGTGCCAGCAGCTTAGTGGGACTTCTGAACACCGGGGAGCTGTTTTTT
v_gene: TRBV7-8
j_gene: TRBJ2-2
abundance: many
d_gene: -

CDR3aa: CASSHGADSGNTIYF
CDR3nt: TGTGCCAGCAGCCATGGGGCCGACTCTGGAAACACCATATATTTT
v_gene: TRBV11-3
j_gene: TRBJ1-3
abundance: few
d_gene: -

CDR3aa: CSARDHRGPSYEQYF
CDR3nt: TGCAGTGCTAGAGATCACCGGGGGCCCTCCTACGAGCAGTACTTC
v_gene: TRBV20-1
j_gene: TRBJ2-7
abundance: -
d_gene: -

CDR3aa: CASSLRGTGDKTGELFF
CDR3nt: TGTGCCAGCAGCTTAAGGGGGACAGGGGACAAAACCGGGGAGCTGTTTTTT
v_gene: TRBV7-8
j_gene: TRBJ2-2
abundance: -
d_gene: TRBD1

CDR3aa: CASTGTSGDDYNEQFF
CDR3nt: TGTGCCAGCACCGGGACTAGCGGGGACGACTACAATGAGCAGTTCTTC
v_gene: TRBV6-1
j_gene: TRBJ2-1
abundance: -
d_gene: TRBD2

CDR3aa: CASSLTAFPNYGYTF
CDR3nt: TGTGCCAGCAGCCTGACAGCCTTCCCTAACTATGGCTACACCTTC
v_gene: TRBV7-9
j_gene: TRBJ1-2
abundance: -
d_gene: -

CDR3aa: CASSVFGPPPGGYTF
CDR3nt: TGTGCCAGTAGTGTCTTTGGGCCGCCTCCGGGGGGCTACACCTTC
v_gene: TRBV19
j_gene: TRBJ1-2
abundance: -
d_gene: -

CDR3aa: CASSLIPSVQYF
CDR3nt: TGTGCCAGCAGCTTAATTCCGAGCGTGCAGTATTTT
v_gene: TRBV7-9
j_gene: TRBJ2-3
abundance: few
d_gene: -

CDR3aa: CASSLGAQFYEQYF
CDR3nt: TGTGCCAGCAGCTTAGGAGCCCAATTCTACGAGCAGTACTTC
v_gene: TRBV7-6
j_gene: TRBJ2-7
abundance: -
d_gene: -

CDR3aa: CASRWTGEVFQPQHF
CDR3nt: TGTGCCAGCAGATGGACAGGGGAGGTGTTTCAGCCCCAGCATTTT
v_gene: TRBV6-6
j_gene: TRBJ1-5
abundance: -
d_gene: TRBD1

CDR3aa: CASSPRDRGFELFF
CDR3nt: TGTGCCAGCAGCCCCCGGGACAGGGGATTTGAGCTGTTTTTT
v_gene: TRBV13
j_gene: TRBJ2-2
abundance: -
d_gene: TRBD1

CDR3aa: CASSVEQGAEGYTF
CDR3nt: TGTGCCAGCAGCGTGGAACAGGGGGCTGAGGGCTACACCTTC
v_gene: TRBV5-5
j_gene: TRBJ1-2
abundance: -
d_gene: TRBD1

CDR3aa: CASKGGEGTDTQYF
CDR3nt: TGTGCCAGCAAGGGGGGCGAGGGCACAGATACGCAGTATTTT
v_gene: TRBV7-3
j_gene: TRBJ2-3
abundance: few
d_gene: -